The T cell receptor (beta chain) described here comes from a study of control samples from healthy donors and cancer patients. Germline CDR1 reads SEHNR; CDR2 reads FQNEAQ (reference sequence). V lost 4 bases and J 3 bases, leaving 12 bases between the germline ends. The CDR3 extends over 14 amino acids. Assay used: immunoSEQ multiplex PCR; TCRdb lists only in-frame clones, some missing. The profile shows around 100,000 clones, 92% of them singletons. The sequencing sample was made of blood. V gene TRBV7-9 combines with J gene TRBJ2-5; possibly TRBD2 for D (7 bases). The receptor comes from a woman between 18 and 30 years old in good health. Here the CDR3 DNA reads TGTGCCAGCAGCTCGAGGGGGAGGGAAGAGACCCAGTACTTC. It is translated as CASSSRGREETQYF.